Below, 8 T cell receptor beta chains from the same sample are listed, as sequenced in a study of T-cell memory formation after mild COVID-19. TCRdb processed the 5' RACE reads anew with MiXCR; each CDR3 protein has one entry. The data contain about 560,000 distinct CDR3 sequences, about a sixth of them singletons. Sample: PBMCs or a T cell subset sorted from them (not recorded which). The source is an adult woman who had mild COVID-19 (a few samples of this study predate the infection). Cell type and time point are not known.

The genes are TRBV7-6 and TRBJ1-1; D uncertain. The length of the CDR3 is 14 residues. The germline CDR1 and CDR2 sequences are SGHVS and FNYEAQ. Trimming removed 5 bases at V and 3 bases at J, with 13 bases between. In nucleotides, the CDR3 is TGTGCCAGCAGCCCGAACCCGTTAGACACTGAAGCTTTCTTT. As protein: CASSPNPLDTEAFF.

This chain links TRBV30 with TRBJ1-2; TRBD1 might be the D (5 bases). Germline V gene lookup returns CDR1 GTSNPN and CDR2 SVGIG (reference sequence). V was trimmed by 3 bases and J by 3 bases, leaving 11 bases between them. CDR3 size: 13 residues. The CDR3 reads CAWSPGVYYGYTF. In nucleotides, the CDR3 is TGTGCCTGGAGCCCGGGGGTATACTATGGCTACACCTTC.

The rearrangement uses TRBV20-1 and TRBJ1-1, with D possibly being TRBD1 (6 bases). Germline V gene sequence: CDR1 DFQATT, CDR2 SNEGSKA (reference sequence). Trimming cost V 2 bases and J 5 bases, with 18 bases left between them. CDR3 length: 15 amino acids. The CDR3 here is CSARHLGGRGTEAFF. For the CDR3, the DNA is TGCAGTGCTAGACACCTAGGGGGGCGTGGGACTGAAGCTTTCTTT.

The rearrangement joins TRBV20-1 to TRBJ1-2, with D unclear. V was pared by 4 bases and J by 0 bases, with 9 bases between. The CDR3 runs 13 residues. Germline V gene sequence: CDR1 DFQATT, CDR2 SNEGSKA (reference sequence). The CDR3 sequence is CSAIQITNYGYTF. Here the CDR3 DNA reads TGCAGTGCTATACAGATAACTAACTATGGCTACACCTTC.

This clonotype was picked up many times. This chain joins TRBV7-6 and TRBJ2-7; tentatively, D is TRBD1 (6 bases). Germline CDR1 SGHVS, CDR2 FNYEAQ. V shed 4 bases and J shed 2 bases, with 12 bases lying between them. The CDR3 has 14 amino acids. CDR3 loop: CASSSYTGPYEQYF. CDR3 bases: TGTGCCAGCAGCTCATACACAGGGCCCTACGAGCAGTACTTC.

This clonotype was observed a few times. The CDR3 coding sequence is TGCGCCAGCAGCCCACGGGCGGGAGTCGGCACAGATACGCAGTATTTT. Its translation: CASSPRAGVGTDTQYF. The chain carries TRBV4-3 and TRBJ2-3, with 7 bases identical to TRBD2. J was trimmed by 1 base and V by 4 bases; bases with no gene match: 8. This CDR3 comprises 16 residues. The germline CDR1 and CDR2 sequences are LGHNA and YSLEER.

This clonotype was observed a few times. The chain joins TRBV5-1 to TRBJ2-1; 15 positions agree with TRBD2. Germline V gene data show CDR1 as SGHRS and CDR2 as YFSETQ. V lost 3 bases to trimming and J lost 4 bases; unmatched junction nucleotides: 5. The CDR3 totals 17 residues. The CDR3 sequence: CASSSEGLAGGYNEQFF. CDR3 bases: TGCGCCAGCAGCTCGGAAGGACTAGCGGGAGGGTACAATGAGCAGTTCTTC.

This clonotype showed up just a few times. V is TRBV7-9 and J is TRBJ1-1; D possibly corresponds to TRBD1 (6 bases). The germline V and J ends were trimmed by 1 base and 3 bases, with 15 bases remaining between them. The CDR3 is 16 residues long. Germline V gives CDR1 SEHNR, CDR2 FQNEAQ (reference sequence). Here the CDR3 DNA reads TGTGCCAGCAGCTTAGTACAGGGTGGGGGAGACACTGAAGCTTTCTTT. This codes for CASSLVQGGGDTEAFF.